This T cell receptor (beta chain) was captured in a study of CD8 T cells in ankylosing spondylitis. Notes on the study in general: Clones linked to the disease showed a CD8+ phenotype. They occurred at relatively low frequencies in peripheral blood.

From the 5' RACE reads, TCRdb called clonotypes with MiXCR, one entry per CDR3 protein. The sample has some 37,000 distinct CDR3 sequences, approximately 16% seen once. The CDR3 contains 13 residues. Trimming removed 7 bases from V and 7 bases from J, with 14 bases in between. The germline V gene encodes CDR1 SEHNR and CDR2 FQNEAQ (reference sequence). This clonotype was observed a few times. What it binds is not known. Sequencing input: blood. The TCR sequence derives from a male donor with ankylosing spondylitis or in good health (not recorded which). The chain employs TRBV7-9 and TRBJ2-1; D unclear. The CDR3 protein is CASTLGILNEQFF. DNA for the CDR3: TGTGCCAGCACCTTGGGGATTTTGAATGAGCAGTTCTTC.